The T cell receptor beta chain described here comes from a study of blood T cell repertoires in COVID-19. At the level of the study: Samples representing acute and convalescent COVID-19 were sourced from the United States, Italy and Spain.

This clone has just a few counts. Methods used by the authors: The assay estimated nucleated cells by amplifying reference gene primers. The assay was immunoSEQ multiplex PCR, and TCRdb's table has in-frame clones only and misses some. V and J calls and clone size are copied from that table; D and trimming were computed from the DNA. The sample has roughly 160,000 clones, about 84% seen once; the top ten hold over 9.5%. Two negative PCRs, clearance, or symptom resolution had been documented for recovered Cohort 3 donors. Sequencing input: PBMCs or T cells enriched from blood (not recorded which). This TCR was sampled from a man between 50 and 59 years old who had recovered from COVID-19.

CDR3 in amino acids: CASSHTGRGDTEAFF. CDR3 nucleotides: TGCGCCAGCAGCCATACAGGCCGCGGGGACACTGAAGCTTTCTTT. This chain connects TRBV4-1 to TRBJ1-1; the D gene is possibly TRBD1 (5 bases). The CDR3 is made up of 15 amino acids. Germline CDR1 reads MGHRA; CDR2 reads YSYEKL. With 3 bases removed from V and 3 bases from J, the gap between germline ends came to 14 bases.